This T cell receptor beta chain is drawn from a study of T cell repertoires in cytomegalovirus infection. Germline CDR1 reads SGHTA; CDR2 reads FQGNSA. The CDR3 extends over 13 amino acids. V gave up 7 bases and J gave up 0 bases, with 8 bases separating them. One entry per CDR3 protein, called by TCRdb with MiXCR from the reads. The table includes a few hundred thousand distinct CDR3 sequences, just under 35% detected once. This clonotype was picked up a small number of times. Its cognate antigen is unknown. This material consisted of cultured PBMCs, taken from culture after CMV antigen stimulation. The source is a human donor in good health (CMV status not recorded). Some clones in this sample may be carry-over from other donors' samples. The rearrangement links TRBV7-2 to TRBJ2-3; no clear D. CDR3 amino acids: CASNFRSTDTQYF. The DNA for the CDR3 is TGTGCCAGCAACTTCCGGAGCACAGATACGCAGTATTTT.